Shown below are 24 T cell receptor beta chains from a single sample sequenced in a study of cytomegalovirus exposure and HLA in healthy donors. In the PCR, 60 Vbeta and 13 Jbeta primers were used. Assay used: immunoSEQ multiplex PCR; TCRdb lists only in-frame clones, some missing. The sample consists of 200,000 to 250,000 clones, around 79% of them appearing once. Sequences were obtained from PBMCs. The receptors were gathered from a young man in good health and CMV-seronegative.

The chain recombines TRBV5-8 with TRBJ2-5; D might be TRBD2 (5 bases). Trimming left V 4 bases short and J 4 bases short, with 17 bases between. Germline V lookup: CDR1 SGHTS, CDR2 YDEGEE. This CDR3 has 15 residues. CDR3 region: CASSPEAGRTETQYF. The DNA for the CDR3 is TGTGCCAGCAGCCCCGAGGCGGGTCGGACAGAGACCCAGTACTTC.

The chain links TRBV6-6 to TRBJ2-2; 9 nucleotides align to TRBD1. Germline CDR1 reads MNHNY; CDR2 reads SVGAGI (reference sequence). CDR3 length equals 15 residues. V was pared by 4 bases and J by 6 bases, with 6 bases of the junction left unmatched. The CDR3 is CASSWTGDGPGELFF. In nucleotides, the CDR3 is TGTGCCAGCAGTTGGACAGGGGATGGTCCCGGGGAGCTGTTTTTT.

This rearrangement joins TRBV28 to TRBJ2-7; TRBD2 agrees at 7 bases. Germline CDR1 is MDHEN and CDR2 is SYDVKM. Trimming cost V 5 bases and J 3 bases; bases outside gene matches: 10. The CDR3 is 15 amino acids. The CDR3 region is CASSPRGINRYEQYF. The CDR3 bases are TGTGCCAGCAGTCCGCGGGGGATTAATCGCTACGAGCAGTACTTC. Supplemented by reference TRBV28 and TRBJ2-7, the full variable domain reads DVKVTQSSRYLVKRTGEKVFLECVQDMDHENMFWYRQDPGLGLRLIYFSYDVKMKEKGDIPEGYSVSREKKERFSLILESASTNQTSMYLCASSPRGINRYEQYFGPGTRLTVT.

Note on this clone: Different DNA sequences within this sample yield the same CDR3. CDR3 sequence (DNA): TGTGCCTGGAGTGTACGGAGGGGCACTGAAGCTTTCTTT. This gives the protein CAWSVRRGTEAFF. V usage is TRBV30 and J usage is TRBJ1-1, with D perhaps TRBD1 (5 bases). Trimming cost V 0 bases and J 4 bases, with 9 bases left between them. Germline V gene lookup returns CDR1 GTSNPN and CDR2 SVGIG (reference sequence). The CDR3 is 13 amino acids.

The table lists this clone with a count of one. The chain recombines TRBV18 with TRBJ1-2; 7 bases align to TRBD1. The CDR3 is made up of 15 amino acids. The J segment lost 7 bases and the V segment lost 1 base, leaving 9 bases of the junction unmatched. Per the germline V gene, CDR1 is KGHSH and CDR2 is LQKENI. CDR3: CASSPRGEGATGYTF. The DNA of the CDR3 is TGTGCCAGCTCACCACGTGGTGAGGGGGCGACTGGCTACACCTTC.

A word on this clone: One junction end disagrees with the germline gene, perhaps due to a read error. Other DNA sequences from this sample encode an identical CDR3 as well. The chain joins TRBV30 to TRBJ2-5; TRBD2 is a possible D gene (6 bases). Germline V lookup: CDR1 GTSNPN, CDR2 SVGIG (reference sequence). This CDR3 is 15 amino acids long. DNA for the CDR3: TGCGCCTGGAGTGTACGGGGTTCGGGGAGGGAGACCCAGTACTTC. It encodes CAWSVRGSGRETQYF.

V is TRBV28 and J is TRBJ2-3; the match to TRBD2 covers 8 bases. Germline V gene sequence: CDR1 MDHEN, CDR2 SYDVKM. The CDR3 consists of 16 residues. V gave up 6 bases and J gave up 1 base; unmatched junction bases: 9. The CDR3 here is CASRHREGYGTDTQYF. CDR3 DNA sequence: TGTGCCAGCAGACACCGGGAGGGTTACGGCACAGATACGCAGTATTTT.

The rearrangement uses TRBV5-4 and TRBJ1-1; TRBD1 is a possible D gene (6 bases). Germline V gene data show CDR1 as SGHNT and CDR2 as YYREEE (reference sequence). CDR3 size: 15 residues. Trimming shortened V by 1 base and J by 4 bases, and 14 bases separated the two germline ends. CDR3 bases: TGTGCCAGCAGCTTGAGGGGGGGGCGAGGCACTGAAGCTTTCTTT. It yields the protein CASSLRGGRGTEAFF.

The rearrangement links TRBV14 to TRBJ2-2; D is ambiguous. The CDR3 totals 14 residues. Germline CDR1 SGHDN, CDR2 FVKESK. Trimming removed 1 base from V and 5 bases from J, with 8 bases in between. The DNA of the CDR3 is TGTGCCAGCAGCCAAGTTCACTTAACCGGGGAGCTGTTTTTT. Amino acids: CASSQVHLTGELFF.

The chain joins TRBV7-9 to TRBJ1-1, with 9 bases that match TRBD1. V trimming: 5 bases; J trimming: 4 bases; junction bases outside the gene matches: 5. The CDR3 totals 14 residues. Germline CDR1 is SEHNR and CDR2 is FQNEAQ (reference sequence). This CDR3 reads CASSPPTGGTEAFF. The CDR3 nucleotides are TGTGCCAGCAGCCCCCCGACAGGGGGCACTGAAGCTTTCTTT. Full variable domain (rest looked up from reference TRBV7-9 and TRBJ1-1): DTGVSQNPRHKITKRGQNVTFRCDPISEHNRLYWYRQTLGQGPEFLTYFQNEAQLEKSRLLSDRFSAERPKGSFSTLEIQRTEQGDSAMYLCASSPPTGGTEAFFGQGTRLTVV.

This chain links TRBV4-2 with TRBJ1-2; 10 nucleotides line up with TRBD1. Per germline, CDR1 LGHNA and CDR2 YNFKEQ. The CDR3 is 16 residues long. J was trimmed by 5 bases and V by 2 bases; bases with no gene match: 8. The CDR3 reads CASSQPRQGAQYGYTF. The CDR3 DNA is TGTGCCAGCAGCCAACCGAGACAGGGGGCCCAATATGGCTACACCTTC.

The CDR3 DNA is TGTGCCAGCAGTGGAAACCGGGACAGGGCGTTTTACGAGCAGTACTTC. It is translated as CASSGNRDRAFYEQYF. The chain couples TRBV28 to TRBJ2-7; 9 nucleotides align to TRBD1. Germline V lookup: CDR1 MDHEN, CDR2 SYDVKM. The CDR3 totals 16 residues. The V segment lost 5 bases and the J segment 4 bases; nucleotides outside the gene matches: 12.

The CDR3 spells CASSVGQFTNYGYTF. CDR3 nucleotides: TGTGCCAGCAGCGTTGGACAGTTTACTAACTATGGCTACACCTTC. The chain joins TRBV9 to TRBJ1-2; possible D gene TRBD1, 6 bases. Between the trimmed V and J ends, which lost 2 bases and 0 bases, there was a span of 11 bases. Germline CDR1 SGDLS, CDR2 YYNGEE. The CDR3 runs 15 residues.

This chain joins TRBV28 and TRBJ2-3, with 8 positions matching TRBD2. The CDR3 is 15 residues long. CDR1 and CDR2 from the germline V gene are MDHEN and SYDVKM. V dropped 2 bases and J dropped 2; count of bases not matched to a gene: 3. The CDR3 DNA reads TGTGCCAGCAGTTTAACTAGCGGCCCCACAGATACGCAGTATTTT. This sequence encodes CASSLTSGPTDTQYF. The full variable domain, rest sourced from reference TRBV28 and TRBJ2-3, is DVKVTQSSRYLVKRTGEKVFLECVQDMDHENMFWYRQDPGLGLRLIYFSYDVKMKEKGDIPEGYSVSREKKERFSLILESASTNQTSMYLCASSLTSGPTDTQYFGPGTRLTVL.

This clone was seen only a few times. CDR3 region: CASSPWDNQETQYF. CDR3 nucleotides: TGTGCCAGCAGCCCTTGGGACAACCAAGAGACCCAGTACTTC. The chain carries TRBV7-9 and TRBJ2-5; D may be TRBD1 (6 bases). V was shortened by 5 bases and J by 0 bases, with 10 bases between the two germline ends. In germline, CDR1 is SEHNR, CDR2 FQNEAQ (reference sequence). The CDR3 contains 14 residues.

This chain links TRBV2 with TRBJ2-7; 7 bases line up with TRBD1. The CDR3 spans 15 residues. V shed 6 bases, J shed 2 bases, and the junction held 10 bases outside the gene matches. CDR1 SNHLY and CDR2 FYNNEI come from the germline V gene. DNA of the CDR3: TGTGCCAGCAGGGAACTGACAGGGTTGCCCTACGAGCAGTACTTC. Residues: CASRELTGLPYEQYF.

The sample holds a few counts of this clone. The rearrangement joins TRBV6-6 to TRBJ2-7; 7 bases match TRBD1. The CDR3 length is 15 residues. The V gene's germline CDR1 is MNHNY and CDR2 SVGAGI (reference sequence). Trimming removed 7 bases from V and 6 bases from J; junction bases left unmatched: 15. CDR3 DNA: TGTGCCAGCATCCCCTTGGCAGGGGGAATCCCCGAGCAGTACTTC. It specifies CASIPLAGGIPEQYF.

This clone was picked up a small number of times. V and J are TRBV5-1 and TRBJ2-2; TRBD2 matches 9 bases. CDR1 is SGHRS and CDR2 is YFSETQ in the germline V gene. CDR3 length equals 14 residues. Trimming at V came to 4 bases and at J to 7 bases, leaving 5 bases not matched to a gene. The CDR3 sequence is CASSGGTSSGELFF. CDR3 DNA sequence: TGCGCCAGCAGCGGGGGGACTAGCAGCGGGGAGCTGTTTTTT.

The chain couples TRBV4-3 to TRBJ2-6, with D uncertain. Trimming stripped 3 bases from V and 0 bases from J, with 12 bases between. CDR1 LGHNA and CDR2 YSLEER come from the germline V gene. This CDR3 contains 17 residues. The CDR3 reads CASSHLSSSSGANVLTF. The CDR3 DNA reads as TGCGCCAGCAGCCATCTTTCGTCTAGCTCTGGGGCCAACGTCCTGACTTTC.

This chain uses TRBV5-4 with TRBJ2-2, with D hard to call. Germline V gene lookup returns CDR1 SGHNT and CDR2 YYREEE (reference sequence). With 0 bases removed from V and 2 bases from J, the gap between germline ends came to 8 bases. CDR3 length: 15 amino acids. The DNA for the CDR3 is TGTGCCAGCAGCTTGGGCCAGATAAACACCGGGGAGCTGTTTTTT. Translating gives CASSLGQINTGELFF.

The chain joins TRBV6-6 to TRBJ2-1; TRBD1 aligns across 10 bases. Germline values: CDR1 MNHNY, CDR2 SVGAGI (reference sequence). CDR3 length: 16 amino acids. The V and J ends lost 7 bases and 4 bases, in that order; junction bases with no gene match: 10. Here the CDR3 DNA reads TGTGCCAGCATTCATGCCGGGACAGGGGTATACAATGAGCAGTTCTTC. Encoded protein: CASIHAGTGVYNEQFF.

The chain carries TRBV9 and TRBJ2-7, with 8 positions matching TRBD1. Germline trimming cut 0 bases from V and 2 bases from J; bases unmatched to any gene: 4. Germline-derived CDR1 and CDR2 are SGDLS and YYNGEE. This CDR3 is 15 amino acids long. The CDR3 DNA reads TGTGCCAGCAGCGTAGGGTCGGACAGGGCCTACGAGCAGTACTTC. Protein sequence: CASSVGSDRAYEQYF. Supplemented by reference TRBV9 and TRBJ2-7, the full variable domain reads DSGVTQTPKHLITATGQRVTLRCSPRSGDLSVYWYQQSLDQGLQFLIQYYNGEERAKGNILERFSAQQFPDLHSELNLSSLELGDSALYFCASSVGSDRAYEQYFGPGTRLTVT.

The chain recombines TRBV28 with TRBJ2-1; 8 bases are shared with TRBD2. The CDR3 consists of 19 residues. The ends lost 2 bases at V and 0 bases at J; junction bases unmatched: 12. Per the germline V gene, CDR1 is MDHEN and CDR2 is SYDVKM. The CDR3 DNA reads as TGTGCCAGCAGTTTAATTGTGACAATCAGCGGGAGCTCCTACAATGAGCAGTTCTTC. This translates into CASSLIVTISGSSYNEQFF.

V gene TRBV29-1 combines with J gene TRBJ2-7; D call uncertain. The CDR3 sequence is 14 residues long. Trimming took off 6 bases at V and 0 bases at J, with 15 bases between the two ends. Germline values: CDR1 SQVTM, CDR2 ANQGSEA. CDR3 sequence: CSVAHTVLSYEQYF. CDR3 nucleotides: TGCAGCGTCGCCCACACAGTCCTCTCCTACGAGCAGTACTTC.